The clone carrying this TCR beta chain was counted ten times or more. The antigen is not known. Regions amplified from RNA transcripts were the TCR beta CDR3 regions. A set of HTBI primers served as the primers for a first-round RT-PCR of the TCR CDR3. From the multiplex PCR reads, TCRdb called clonotypes with MiXCR, one entry per CDR3 protein. There are roughly 110,000 distinct CDR3 sequences in the sample; approximately 16% occur only once, and about 45% lies in the top ten. This record comes from a study of T cells in Graves' hyperthyroidism and ophthalmopathy. Whole-study results and caveats: Ophthalmopathy was predicted by the model a median of about 6.5 months ahead of onset. In the blood, most expanded thyroid clonotypes above 0.001 appeared as well.

Patients having uncontrolled infection, another autoimmune disease, pregnancy or lactation were not included. J was trimmed by 1 base and V by 2 bases; bases with no gene match: 6. Germline values: CDR1 KGHDR, CDR2 SFDVKD. The CDR3 loop spans 17 amino acids. This chain connects TRBV24-1 to TRBJ2-2, with 7 nucleotides matching TRBD2. Sequencing was performed on blood. This clonotype originated in a woman aged 45 to 65 with Graves' hyperthyroidism. DNA of the CDR3: TGTGCCACCAGTGATTCGAAGCGGGGCCAGAACACCGGGGAGCTGTTTTTT. Encoded protein: CATSDSKRGQNTGELFF.